Listed below are T cell receptor beta chains from one sample, sequenced in a study of cytomegalovirus exposure and HLA in healthy donors. Sequenced by immunoSEQ multiplex PCR; TCRdb stores in-frame clones only, minus some. Of more than 85,000 clones listed, about 86% were seen once; the top ten hold less than 2.5%. What was sequenced was PBMCs. The receptor set was obtained from a woman aged 30 to 39 in good health and CMV-seronegative. CDR3s include the opening cysteine and the closing phenylalanine or tryptophan. D genes are given only for firm matches. Not all rows give a size; the values are once, few, many and, for expanded clones, a class.

D: -; size: -; V: TRBV7-6; J: TRBJ2-7; CDR3: CASSSGGGLHPYEQYF; DNA: TGTGCCAGCAGCTCCGGAGGCGGTTTACACCCCTACGAGCAGTACTTC
D: -; size: -; V: TRBV28; J: TRBJ1-2; CDR3: CASSNRVGYTF; DNA: TGTGCCAGCAGTAACAGGGTCGGCTACACCTTC
D: TRBD2; size: few; V: TRBV10-3; J: TRBJ2-1; CDR3: CAISILAGGRSYNEQFF; DNA: TGTGCCATCAGCATACTAGCGGGAGGGAGGTCCTACAATGAGCAGTTCTTC
D: -; size: -; V: TRBV4-1; J: TRBJ1-1; CDR3: CASSQVGKGRTEAFF; DNA: TGCGCCAGCAGCCAAGTCGGGAAGGGTCGGACTGAAGCTTTCTTT
D: TRBD2; size: -; V: TRBV7-9; J: TRBJ2-7; CDR3: CASSLGAGASGGYEQYF; DNA: TGTGCCAGCAGCTTAGGCGCCGGGGCTAGCGGGGGCTACGAGCAGTACTTC
D: -; size: -; V: TRBV7-8; J: TRBJ2-2; CDR3: CASSLSPGSGTGELFF; DNA: TGTGCCAGCAGCTTATCGCCAGGGTCGGGCACCGGGGAGCTGTTTTTT
D: -; size: -; V: TRBV4-3; J: TRBJ2-2; CDR3: CASSPEPATGELFF; DNA: TGCGCCAGCAGCCCCGAGCCAGCGACCGGGGAGCTGTTTTTT
D: -; size: -; V: TRBV19; J: TRBJ2-5; CDR3: CASRQGAGETQYF; DNA: TGTGCCAGTAGACAAGGGGCCGGGGAGACCCAGTACTTC
D: -; size: -; V: TRBV7-3; J: TRBJ2-2; CDR3: CASSPYFSGLGELFF; DNA: TGTGCCAGCAGCCCATACTTCAGCGGGCTCGGGGAGCTGTTTTTT
D: -; size: -; V: TRBV27; J: TRBJ2-2; CDR3: CASRLWGVTNTGELFF; DNA: TGTGCCAGCAGGCTTTGGGGGGTCACAAACACCGGGGAGCTGTTTTTT
D: TRBD1; size: few; V: TRBV27; J: TRBJ2-7; CDR3: CASSRRGDRGPSYEQYF; DNA: TGTGCCAGCAGTCGGCGCGGAGACAGGGGGCCTTCCTACGAGCAGTACTTC
D: -; size: -; V: TRBV12-5; J: TRBJ2-7; CDR3: CASGPGDPSSYEQYF; DNA: TGTGCTAGTGGTCCGGGGGATCCGAGCTCCTACGAGCAGTACTTC
D: -; size: -; V: TRBV12-5; J: TRBJ2-5; CDR3: CASGPGAQETQYF; DNA: TGTGCTAGTGGTCCCGGAGCCCAAGAGACCCAGTACTTC
D: -; size: -; V: TRBV28; J: TRBJ1-2; CDR3: CASSFLSGYGYTF; DNA: TGTGCCAGCAGTTTTTTGTCAGGCTATGGCTACACCTTC
D: -; size: -; V: TRBV5-4; J: TRBJ2-4; CDR3: CASSLGQRNIQYF; DNA: TGTGCCAGCAGCTTGGGGCAGAGGAACATTCAGTACTTC
D: TRBD2; size: -; V: TRBV5-5; J: TRBJ2-2; CDR3: CASTWSPSGRKTGELFF; DNA: TGTGCCAGCACCTGGAGTCCTAGCGGGAGAAAAACCGGGGAGCTGTTTTTT
D: -; size: -; V: TRBV6-5; J: TRBJ1-4; CDR3: CASSYSQGGIEKLFF; DNA: TGTGCCAGCAGTTATTCGCAAGGAGGAATCGAAAAACTGTTTTTT
D: -; size: -; V: TRBV7-9; J: TRBJ2-1; CDR3: CASRPDGKSSYNEQFF; DNA: TGTGCCAGCAGACCAGACGGGAAAAGCTCCTACAATGAGCAGTTCTTC
D: TRBD1; size: -; V: TRBV5-6; J: TRBJ1-5; CDR3: CASTTDRGAGNQPQHF; DNA: TGTGCCAGCACAACAGACAGGGGCGCGGGAAATCAGCCCCAGCATTTT
D: -; size: -; V: TRBV14; J: TRBJ2-5; CDR3: CASSLTGTQYF; DNA: TGTGCCAGCAGTCTAACGGGGACCCAGTACTTC
D: TRBD1; size: -; V: TRBV5-6; J: TRBJ1-5; CDR3: CASSAGQYNQPQHF; DNA: TGTGCCAGCAGCGCGGGACAGTATAATCAGCCCCAGCATTTT
D: -; size: -; V: TRBV7-3; J: TRBJ2-2; CDR3: CASSPRTTGELFF; DNA: TGTGCCAGCAGCCCCAGGACTACCGGGGAGCTGTTTTTT
D: TRBD2; size: -; V: TRBV7-7; J: TRBJ2-3; CDR3: CASSLVAGGPPDTQYF; DNA: TGTGCTAGCAGCTTAGTAGCGGGAGGGCCCCCAGATACGCAGTATTTT
D: -; size: -; V: TRBV9; J: TRBJ2-7; CDR3: CASSAYRQTSSYEQYF; DNA: TGTGCCAGCAGCGCCTACAGACAGACCAGCTCCTACGAGCAGTACTTC
D: -; size: -; V: TRBV29-1; J: TRBJ2-3; CDR3: CSVEWGLGDTQYF; DNA: TGCAGCGTTGAATGGGGGCTCGGAGATACGCAGTATTTT
D: -; size: -; V: TRBV2; J: TRBJ1-4; CDR3: CASSASRLAGEKLFF; DNA: TGTGCCAGCAGCGCTAGTAGGTTGGCTGGAGAAAAACTGTTTTTT
D: TRBD1; size: -; V: TRBV5-1; J: TRBJ1-2; CDR3: CASSRGQGALNYGYTF; DNA: TGCGCCAGCAGTCGGGGACAGGGGGCCCTCAACTATGGCTACACCTTC
D: TRBD1; size: -; V: TRBV7-3; J: TRBJ2-1; CDR3: CASSFTGTGGNEQFF; DNA: TGTGCCAGCAGCTTTACCGGGACAGGGGGCAATGAGCAGTTCTTC
D: -; size: -; V: TRBV10-3; J: TRBJ2-2; CDR3: CAITPGGRSGELFF; DNA: TGTGCCATCACTCCCGGGGGAAGGTCCGGGGAGCTGTTTTTT
D: TRBD1; size: -; V: TRBV6-1; J: TRBJ1-2; CDR3: CASSAKDRAVGYTF; DNA: TGTGCCAGCAGTGCCAAAGACAGGGCTGTTGGCTACACCTTC
D: TRBD2; size: -; V: TRBV19; J: TRBJ2-1; CDR3: CASSIDLFWSGRSSYNEQFF; DNA: TGTGCCAGTAGTATAGATCTATTTTGGAGCGGGAGGAGCTCCTACAATGAGCAGTTCTTC
D: -; size: -; V: TRBV5-4; J: TRBJ1-2; CDR3: CASSSGQSYGYTF; DNA: TGTGCCAGCAGCTCCGGACAGTCTTATGGCTACACCTTC
D: TRBD2; size: -; V: TRBV15; J: TRBJ2-3; CDR3: CATSRDLIAGGSTDTQYF; DNA: TGTGCCACCAGCAGAGATCTAATAGCGGGAGGTTCCACAGATACGCAGTATTTT
D: -; size: -; V: TRBV28; J: TRBJ2-1; CDR3: CASRPKGFAYRSSYNEQFF; DNA: TGTGCCAGCAGACCCAAAGGGTTCGCCTACAGGAGCTCCTACAATGAGCAGTTCTTC
D: -; size: -; V: TRBV30; J: TRBJ2-7; CDR3: CAWSPGTDRQYF; DNA: TGTGCCTGGAGTCCCGGGACTGATCGACAGTACTTC
D: -; size: -; V: TRBV7-8; J: TRBJ1-1; CDR3: CASSLARGDLLTEAFF; DNA: TGTGCCAGCAGCTTAGCGCGGGGGGACTTGCTCACTGAAGCTTTCTTT
D: -; size: -; V: TRBV29-1; J: TRBJ1-2; CDR3: CSVESFGYTF; DNA: TGCAGCGTTGAGTCTTTTGGCTACACCTTC
D: -; size: -; V: TRBV10-3; J: TRBJ1-2; CDR3: CAISGTYGYTF; DNA: TGTGCCATCAGTGGGACTTATGGCTACACCTTC
D: -; size: -; V: TRBV27; J: TRBJ1-1; CDR3: CASSLSGGATEAFF; DNA: TGTGCCAGCAGTTTATCAGGCGGGGCCACTGAAGCTTTCTTT
D: -; size: -; V: TRBV5-5; J: TRBJ1-4; CDR3: CASSPTGTNEKLFF; DNA: TGTGCCAGCAGCCCGACAGGCACCAATGAAAAACTGTTTTTT
D: -; size: -; V: TRBV11-2; J: TRBJ1-5; CDR3: CASSLERNQPQHF; DNA: TGTGCCAGCAGCTTAGAGAGAAATCAGCCCCAGCATTTT
D: -; size: -; V: TRBV5-1; J: TRBJ2-7; CDR3: CASSLFGSYEQYF; DNA: TGCGCCAGCAGCTTGTTCGGCTCCTACGAGCAGTACTTC
D: TRBD1; size: -; V: TRBV6-5; J: TRBJ1-1; CDR3: CASNNPGGVTEAFF; DNA: TGTGCCAGCAACAACCCAGGGGGAGTCACTGAAGCTTTCTTT
D: -; size: -; V: TRBV5-5; J: TRBJ2-5; CDR3: CASIARAGTLQETQYF; DNA: TGTGCCAGCATCGCCCGCGCCGGGACATTACAAGAGACCCAGTACTTC
D: -; size: -; V: TRBV7-9; J: TRBJ2-7; CDR3: CASSLQWGRDEQYF; DNA: TGTGCCAGCAGCTTACAGTGGGGGCGGGACGAGCAGTACTTC
D: -; size: -; V: TRBV4-2; J: TRBJ2-7; CDR3: CASSQAIQGEGEQYF; DNA: TGTGCCAGCAGCCAAGCTATACAGGGGGAGGGCGAGCAGTACTTC
D: TRBD2; size: few; V: TRBV28; J: TRBJ2-3; CDR3: CASSFLAGGAQYF; DNA: TGTGCCAGCAGTTTTCTAGCGGGAGGCGCGCAGTATTTT
D: TRBD1; size: -; V: TRBV7-2; J: TRBJ2-5; CDR3: CASSLGGTEETQYF; DNA: TGTGCCAGCAGCTTAGGTGGGACAGAAGAGACCCAGTACTTC
D: TRBD1; size: once; V: TRBV12-5; J: TRBJ2-7; CDR3: CASGLGRTGLYEQYF; DNA: TGTGCTAGTGGTTTGGGCAGGACAGGGCTTTACGAGCAGTACTTC
D: -; size: -; V: TRBV6-5; J: TRBJ2-2; CDR3: CASRRDTPNTGELFF; DNA: TGTGCCAGCCGACGAGACACACCGAACACCGGGGAGCTGTTTTTT